These 29 T cell receptor beta chains share one sample of origin, sequenced in a study of control samples from healthy donors and cancer patients (dated by TCRdb to the early 2020s). Library prep was done by the immunoSEQ multiplex PCR assay. TCRdb retrieved this table from immuneACCESS and kept in-frame rearrangements only. Not all clones are present; in checked studies, unresolved V genes account for under half, and no reason is known for the remainder. The sample profile shows roughly 86,000 clones; roughly 93% of them were found once. The ten largest clones take up over 1.3% of the sample. The sequenced material came from blood. These receptors all stem from a woman between 25 and 40 years old in good health.

CDR3 DNA sequence: TGCGCCACCCGGGGGTTTGACAATGAGCAGTTCTTC. Translation gives CATRGFDNEQFF. The rearrangement links TRBV10-2 to TRBJ2-1; a possible D gene is TRBD2 (6 bases). V was cut by 10 bases and J by 5 bases, with 12 bases left in between. Germline V gene data show CDR1 as WSHSY and CDR2 as SAAADI. The CDR3 contains 12 residues.

The chain employs TRBV3-1 (or the pseudogene TRBV3-2) and TRBJ1-5; no reliable D call. The germline V and J ends were trimmed by 0 bases and 4 bases, with 7 bases remaining between them. The CDR3 is 14 amino acids. Germline V gene sequence: CDR1 LGHDT, CDR2 YNNKEL (reference sequence). The DNA for the CDR3 is TGTGCCAGCAGCCAAGAAAGGGTAAATCAGCCCCAGCATTTT. Amino acid sequence: CASSQERVNQPQHF.

This rearrangement joins TRBV4-1 to TRBJ1-1, with 8 bases matching TRBD1. The germline gives CDR1 MGHRA, CDR2 YSYEKL. This CDR3 is 16 amino acids long. With V trimmed by 1 base and J by 2 bases, 6 bases remained unmatched. CDR3 in DNA: TGCGCCAGCAGCCAAGCAAATACAGGGGGTAACACTGAAGCTTTCTTT. Residues: CASSQANTGGNTEAFF.

This clone was detected once. CDR3 coding DNA: TGCGCCAGCAGCTTCCGTTACGGATTCGCGAACACCGGGGAGCTGTTTTTT. This codes for CASSFRYGFANTGELFF. The chain carries TRBV5-1 and TRBJ2-2; D is unresolved. This CDR3 has 17 residues. From germline, CDR1 is SGHRS and CDR2 YFSETQ. Trimming pared 2 bases from V and 0 bases from J, leaving 14 bases between.

This chain uses TRBV12-2 with TRBJ1-2. TRBV12-2 constitutes a pseudogene. The CDR3 spans 16 residues. CDR3 nucleotide sequence: TGTGCAAGTCGCGAACCGCGGGACGAAGCTAACTATGGCTACACCTTC. Residues: CASREPRDEANYGYTF.

Only one count was recorded for this clone. This rearrangement joins TRBV9 to TRBJ2-5, with TRBD1 identical over 9 bases. V shed 3 bases, J shed 4 bases, and the junction held 10 bases outside the gene matches. The germline gives CDR1 SGDLS, CDR2 YYNGEE. This CDR3 spans 16 amino acids. The DNA for the CDR3 is TGTGCCAGCAGCGCACACCTGACAGGGGGGTCAGAGACCCAGTACTTC. Residues: CASSAHLTGGSETQYF.

The chain recombines TRBV2 with TRBJ1-2; 7 bases are shared with TRBD1. Germline V gene lookup returns CDR1 SNHLY and CDR2 FYNNEI. The J segment lost 7 bases and the V segment lost 2 bases, leaving 4 bases of the junction unmatched. CDR3 length: 13 residues. CDR3 coding DNA: TGTGCCAGCAGTGAAAGGCAGGGGGTTGGCTACACCTTC. It yields the protein CASSERQGVGYTF.

This clone showed up just once. The chain's CDR3 is CASSEKQGATGELFF. For the CDR3, the DNA is TGTGCCAGCAGCGAGAAGCAGGGGGCAACCGGGGAGCTGTTTTTT. J is TRBJ2-2 and V is TRBV3-1 (or the pseudogene TRBV3-2); 8 bases match TRBD1. V lost 5 bases to trimming and J lost 5 bases; unmatched junction nucleotides: 7. The germline CDR1 and CDR2 sequences are LGHDT and YNNKEL (reference sequence). This CDR3 is 15 amino acids long.

The chain carries TRBV19 and TRBJ2-1; 8 bases line up with TRBD2. The CDR3 loop spans 19 amino acids. Germline-derived CDR1 and CDR2 are LNHDA and SQIVND (reference sequence). With V trimmed by 6 bases and J by 0 bases, 16 bases remained unmatched. CDR3 bases: TGTGCCAGTAGGAGGATTAGCGGGACCGTCCTCAGCTCCTACAATGAGCAGTTCTTC. The encoded protein is CASRRISGTVLSSYNEQFF.

The V and J genes are TRBV10-1 and TRBJ1-6; no firm D call. V lost 0 bases, J lost 10 bases, and 7 bases lay in between. CDR3 length equals 13 residues. Germline CDR1 reads WNHNN; CDR2 reads SYGVQD (reference sequence). The CDR3 sequence is CASSESKGSPLHF. In DNA, the CDR3 is TGCGCCAGCAGTGAGTCGAAAGGGTCACCCCTCCACTTT.

The CDR3 nucleotides read TGTGCCAGCAGCGCGGCCGGGACAGGGGGCATCGGCTACACCTTC. Its protein product is CASSAAGTGGIGYTF. The gene calls are TRBV9 and TRBJ1-2; 12 bases align to TRBD1. V shed 3 bases and J 8 bases; nucleotides not matched to a gene: 8. CDR1 SGDLS and CDR2 YYNGEE come from the germline V gene. The CDR3 spans 15 residues.

This chain connects TRBV7-9 to TRBJ1-5; D not resolved. Germline assignment: CDR1 SEHNR and CDR2 FQNEAQ (reference sequence). CDR3 length: 12 amino acids. V dropped 1 base and J dropped 6 bases, with 4 bases sitting between them. CDR3 nucleotides: TGTGCCAGCAGCTTAGATGCTCAGCCCCAGCATTTT. Residues: CASSLDAQPQHF.

The chain uses TRBV5-6 and TRBJ2-2; D assignment may be TRBD1 or TRBD2 (5 bases each). Trimming pared 4 bases from V and 3 bases from J, leaving 25 bases between. The CDR3 loop spans 19 amino acids. Germline V gives CDR1 SGHDT, CDR2 YYEEEE. As DNA, the CDR3 is TGTGCCAGCAGCCTTCCCCCATTCGGGACCGCAACCCACACCGGGGAGCTGTTTTTT. Translating gives CASSLPPFGTATHTGELFF.

The chain links TRBV3-1 (or the pseudogene TRBV3-2) to TRBJ2-1, with 9 bases aligning to TRBD2. The length of the CDR3 is 15 residues. CDR1 is LGHDT, CDR2 YNNKEL, per germline (reference sequence). The V segment lost 0 bases and the J segment 15 bases; nucleotides outside the gene matches: 12. Here the CDR3 reads CASSQEWIAGALRFF. In DNA, the CDR3 is TGTGCCAGCAGCCAAGAGTGGATAGCGGGAGCCCTTAGGTTCTTC.

This chain joins TRBV3-1 (or the pseudogene TRBV3-2) and TRBJ2-3, with 14 nucleotides matching TRBD2. Germline V gene lookup returns CDR1 LGHDT and CDR2 YNNKEL (reference sequence). J gave up 5 bases and V 4 bases, and 8 bases lay outside the gene matches. The CDR3 runs 17 residues. DNA for the CDR3: TGTGCCAGCAGCCGAAAGACTAGCGGGAGGGCCAGAGATACGCAGTATTTT. Protein: CASSRKTSGRARDTQYF.

The V and J genes are TRBV11-3 and TRBJ2-3, with 9 positions matching TRBD2. This CDR3 has 16 amino acids. Unmatched junction bases numbered 6, after V lost 3 bases and J lost 2 bases. CDR1 is SGHNT and CDR2 is YENEEA in the germline V gene. This CDR3 reads CASSFGLAGATDTQYF. The CDR3 nucleotides read TGTGCCAGCAGCTTCGGGTTAGCGGGGGCCACAGATACGCAGTATTTT.

The sample holds one count of this clone. The V and J genes are TRBV6-5 and TRBJ1-2, with a possible D match to TRBD1 (6 bases). This CDR3 is built from 14 residues. V was clipped by 6 bases and J by 4 bases, with 15 bases between them. Germline V lookup: CDR1 MNHEY, CDR2 SVGAGI. The CDR3 region is CASSLQGGGYGYTF. The DNA of the CDR3 is TGTGCCAGCAGCTTACAGGGAGGGGGCTATGGCTACACCTTC.

This chain joins TRBV11-3 and TRBJ1-1, with unresolved D. Germline V gene data show CDR1 as SGHNT and CDR2 as YENEEA. Trimming removed 5 bases at V and 6 bases at J, with 16 bases between. This CDR3 has 14 amino acids. The CDR3, as DNA: TGTGCCAGCAGCCCTCGCTACGGCTGGCCTGAAGCTTTCTTT. Its translation: CASSPRYGWPEAFF.

V and J are TRBV7-9 and TRBJ2-7; 8 nucleotides line up with TRBD1. Germline V gene data show CDR1 as SEHNR and CDR2 as FQNEAQ (reference sequence). The trim removed 1 base at V and 1 base at J, leaving 6 bases unmatched. The CDR3 is 16 residues long. This CDR3 reads CASSLVRTGKSYEQYF. CDR3 DNA: TGTGCCAGCAGCTTAGTCAGGACAGGGAAATCCTACGAGCAGTACTTC.

The chain employs TRBV6-6 and TRBJ1-2; 7 nucleotides align to TRBD1. V dropped 2 bases and J dropped 0; count of bases not matched to a gene: 3. CDR1 MNHNY and CDR2 SVGAGI come from the germline V gene (reference sequence). The CDR3 runs 15 residues. This CDR3 reads CASSYPGQPNYGYTF. The DNA of the CDR3 is TGTGCCAGCAGTTACCCGGGACAGCCTAACTATGGCTACACCTTC.

V and J are TRBV5-1 and TRBJ1-1, with D tentatively TRBD1 (6 bases). Germline V lookup: CDR1 SGHRS, CDR2 YFSETQ. The CDR3 sequence is 17 residues long. Trimming stripped 3 bases from V and 1 base from J, with 19 bases between. For the CDR3, the DNA is TGCGCCAGCAGCTCGGGACATATCCTCGGGGGGAACACTGAAGCTTTCTTT. Translating it yields CASSSGHILGGNTEAFF.

The chain employs TRBV11-3 and TRBJ2-1; 14 bases are shared with TRBD2. Unmatched junction bases numbered 3, after V lost 3 bases and J lost 8 bases. Germline V lookup: CDR1 SGHNT, CDR2 YENEEA. This CDR3 has 15 residues. CDR3 DNA sequence: TGTGCCAGCAGCTTTGGGACTAGCGGGAGAGATGAGCAGTTCTTC. Its protein product is CASSFGTSGRDEQFF.

The chain recombines TRBV28 with TRBJ2-5, with TRBD1 matching over 8 bases. With 7 bases clipped from V and 0 bases from J, the junction kept 7 bases outside the gene matches. There are 15 residues in the CDR3. Germline V gene sequence: CDR1 MDHEN, CDR2 SYDVKM. CDR3 bases: TGTGCCAGCAATGGGGCAGGGGGCAACCAAGAGACCCAGTACTTC. Residues: CASNGAGGNQETQYF.

The chain employs TRBV30 and TRBJ1-6; 9 bases match TRBD1. Germline assignment: CDR1 GTSNPN and CDR2 SVGIG (reference sequence). The ends lost 2 bases at V and 7 bases at J; junction bases unmatched: 9. The CDR3 runs 16 residues. CDR3 bases: TGTGCCTGGAGTCTATCCAAGACAGGGGGAAATTCACCCCTCCACTTT. Its translation is CAWSLSKTGGNSPLHF.

The V call is TRBV28, the J call TRBJ2-7, with D perhaps TRBD2 (7 bases). This CDR3 is 17 amino acids long. CDR1 MDHEN and CDR2 SYDVKM come from the germline V gene. Trimming took 5 bases from V and 5 from J, leaving 25 bases between them. The CDR3 nucleotides read TGTGCCAGCAGTATTGCCGGGGGGCCTCGGTCGGCTCACGAGCAGTACTTC. Translation: CASSIAGGPRSAHEQYF.

The rearrangement uses TRBV7-8 and TRBJ2-1; 14 nucleotides align to TRBD2. Germline trimming cut 1 base from V and 9 bases from J; bases unmatched to any gene: 2. The germline V gene has CDR1 SGHVS and CDR2 FQNEAQ. This CDR3 has 15 residues. The CDR3 reads CASSLGTSGRSEQFF. For the CDR3, the DNA is TGTGCCAGCAGCTTAGGGACTAGCGGGAGGAGTGAGCAGTTCTTC.

This chain connects TRBV5-4 to TRBJ1-6, with TRBD1 matching 7 bases. Germline CDR1 is SGHNT and CDR2 is YYREEE (reference sequence). The V segment lost 5 bases and the J segment 3 bases; nucleotides outside the gene matches: 5. The CDR3 has 15 residues. The CDR3 region has the DNA TGTGCCAGCAGTCAGGGACAGAACTATAATTCACCCCTCCACTTT. Encoded protein: CASSQGQNYNSPLHF.

The chain combines TRBV20-1 with TRBJ1-2; D gene ambiguous. The V and J ends lost 3 bases and 0 bases respectively, with 11 bases between them. Per germline, CDR1 DFQATT and CDR2 SNEGSKA (reference sequence). The CDR3 is made up of 14 amino acids. The CDR3 nucleotides are TGCAGTGCTAGTAGGCAGGAGACTAACTATGGCTACACCTTC. Its protein product is CSASRQETNYGYTF.

The genes are TRBV5-1 and TRBJ2-1; 16 bases align to TRBD2. The CDR3 loop spans 18 amino acids. V was pared by 4 bases and J by 0 bases, with 4 bases of the junction left unmatched. Per germline, CDR1 SGHRS and CDR2 YFSETQ. The CDR3 reads CASSQGLAGGSSYNEQFF. CDR3 in DNA: TGCGCCAGCAGCCAGGGACTAGCGGGGGGGAGCTCCTACAATGAGCAGTTCTTC.